This T cell receptor (beta chain) is from a study of T-cell memory formation after mild COVID-19. Study-wide background: Across donors, TCR clusters were largely donor specific. Study-level points and caveats: Contracting CD4+ clones were located mainly in CM and EM, and CD8+ clones in EMRA. Pre-infection memory carried some responding clones, suggesting that cross-reactive memory joined.

This clonotype turned up a few times. Its antigen is undetermined. 5'RACE primed at constant segments yielded TCR alpha and TCR beta cDNA libraries bearing sample barcodes and UMIs. Using its own MiXCR run on the 5' RACE reads, TCRdb lists one record per CDR3 protein. In the table there are 300,000 to 400,000 distinct CDR3 sequences, over 25% of which are singletons. Specimen: PBMCs or a T cell subset sorted from them (not recorded which). The TCR comes from an adult woman who had mild COVID-19 (a few samples of this study predate the infection). Cell type and time point are not known.

The CDR3 reads CATSGHITGPQETQYF. The CDR3 DNA sequence: TGTGCCACCAGTGGTCATATTACTGGCCCCCAAGAGACCCAGTACTTC. V gene TRBV24-1 combines with J gene TRBJ2-5, with D unclear. The ends were cut back, 5 bases at V and 1 base at J, with 16 bases in the middle. CDR1 and CDR2 (germline): KGHDR, SFDVKD. This CDR3 contains 16 residues.